This T cell receptor (beta chain) was found in a study of CD8+ T cells in alopecia areata. Germline values: CDR1 GKSSPN, CDR2 SITVG. This CDR3 region has 13 residues. Trimming took off 2 bases at V and 3 bases at J, with 5 bases between the two ends. RNA extraction and reverse transcription yielded cDNA as sequencing template. The repertoire was sequenced with immunoSEQ multiplex PCR; TCRdb's copy has only in-frame clones and lacks some. This sample shows around 290,000 clones and no singletons; 0.9% to 1.5% rests with the ten largest. A panel of CD4, CD8alpha, NKG2D, NKG2ACE and other markers served to sort pooled cutaneous lymph node cells. This clone came up a few times. The genes are named according to mouse. From the germline J gene comes the end of the CDR3, since the read stops 3 residues before it.

The sample consisted of CD4+ T cells sorted from a lymph node. The origin of this receptor is a C3H/HeJ mouse with alopecia areata. Mice of this strain are of MHC haplotype H2-k. The chain recombines TRBV31 with TRBJ1-6; D remains ambiguous. TRBJ1-6 carries the ORF label, with uncertain function. The CDR3 DNA, read in part, is TGTGCCTGGAGTAACAACTATAATTCGCCC. Translation gives CAWSNNYNSP. The full CDR3 protein is CAWSNNYNSPLYF.